This TCR beta chain was profiled in a study of T cells in Graves' hyperthyroidism and ophthalmopathy (dated by TCRdb to about 2019). As for the study more broadly: Peripheral blood was sampled at the time of initial diagnosis, prior to any treatment. Prospective prediction of ophthalmopathy was tested in an independent validation cohort of about 19 hyperthyroidism patients and 15 to 17 patients who later progressed to ophthalmopathy. The paper describes TCR Vbeta CDR3 sequencing of some 130 peripheral blood samples, made up of roughly 40 ophthalmopathy patients, roughly 80 hyperthyroidism patients and approximately 17 progressor patients. TCR V-J signatures able to tell the groups apart were searched for in a discovery cohort of some 100 patients, of whom 43 had Graves' ophthalmopathy and about 60 had stable Graves' hyperthyroidism. Once sampling was done, hyperthyroidism patients were given methimazole at a starting dose of 30 mg daily, whereas ophthalmopathy patients were given high-dose intravenous methylprednisolone. In roughly six Graves' hyperthyroidism patients, the study also compared T-cell repertoires from thyroid tissue with T-cell repertoires from blood. The roughly 91 discovery patients were randomly divided into training and test sets at a 7:3 ratio. Overall results and qualifications from the work: Sample size was not statistically predetermined, and investigators were not blinded to group allocation. A model built on a 13 V-J signature distinguished ophthalmopathy from stable hyperthyroidism, reaching around 87% sensitivity and around 81% specificity in cross-validation and 80%/75% in testing. In validation, the model predicted progression to ophthalmopathy a median of roughly 6.2 months before onset, with about 71% sensitivity and just under 75% specificity. Blood samples also contained most of the expanded thyroid clonotypes (frequency above 0.001), which suggests that blood repertoires may reflect thyroid immune responses.

This clonotype showed up many times. Its target antigen remains unknown. No base quality information exists; no much larger clone differs at one position. Amplification of TCR beta CDR3 regions was carried out from RNA transcripts. The TCR CDR3 was subjected to a first round of RT-PCR using the HTBI primer set and the Qiagen OneStep RT-PCR kit. Libraries were constructed in a second round of multiplex PCR, after which size selection and purification were carried out. Paired-end sequencing of the libraries was performed with 100 bp reads on an Illumina HiSeq2000. The paper's processing steps were these. Raw data were processed with SOAPnuke, discarding reads with adapters, uncalled bases, mean Phred below 15, or no exact constant-primer or identifier match. High-quality paired reads were merged with COPE v1.2.5, and unique nucleotide sequences were defined as clonotypes. MiTCR v1.1 was used to align clonotypes to the IMGT TRBV, TRBD and TRBJ reference segments. Only V-J combinations with frequency above 0.0001, covering approximately 99% of repertoires, were analysed. The TCS score was defined as the ratio of F50 (clonal expansion) to E x V (chaos), calculated using BLOSUM62-based TCRdist between CDR3 peptides within each V-J. Welch's t-statistics and random forest reduced around 510 V-J features to 13, which were used in a naive Bayes classifier (R e1071). Through fastp at Q25 and MiXCR, TCRdb rebuilt clones from the public reads, retaining in-frame beta chains. Rows matching on CDR3 protein sequence are summarized as one entry with the most common DNA and genes. The V and J calls and clone size come from TCRdb's table, not from the authors' own analysis. Here the sample has roughly 700,000 distinct CDR3 sequences; roughly 15% occur a single time. The top ten clones comprise 9.5% to 13% of the sample.

A patient counted as having stable Graves' hyperthyroidism if no progression to ophthalmopathy occurred over 18 months of follow-up. Hyperthyroidism patients were newly diagnosed, had a disease duration of under 2 months, and were aged 18 to 65 years. Exclusion was applied to patients with uncontrolled infections, other autoimmune diseases, pregnancy or lactation. Diagnoses were established on the basis of clinical symptoms, serum thyroxine and TRAb, thyroid ultrasound, and orbital computed tomography. Ficoll-Paque density gradient centrifugation was used to isolate PBMCs from 8 to 10 ml of fresh peripheral blood. Trizol reagent was used to extract total RNA, and RNA quality was then checked on an Agilent 2100 Bioanalyzer. Looking up the germline V gene (reference sequence) yields CDR1 DFQATT and CDR2 SNEGSKA. The CDR3 runs 14 residues from the cysteine to the phenylalanine. Just the 42-base CDR3 DNA is kept, in frame starting at base 1. Ends trimmed: V by 7 bases, J by 4 bases; bases unmatched to a gene: 12.

This receptor was identified in a young woman with Graves' hyperthyroidism. Recombination connected TRBV20-1 to TRBJ2-7; 8 bases in between match TRBD1. The sample consisted of blood. The sequence in DNA is TGCAGTGGTTCGTTCGGGACAGGAGGTTACGAGCAGTACTTC. This yields the protein CSGSFGTGGYEQYF.